The entry below describes one TCR beta chain. With 6 bases removed from V and 8 bases from J, the gap between germline ends came to 14 bases. This CDR3 region has 13 residues. From germline, CDR1 is MDHEN and CDR2 SYDVKM. In the study's own analysis: Amplification of reference gene primers provided the estimated nucleated cell counts. Repertoires were generated with immunoSEQ multiplex PCR, while TCRdb's copy carries only in-frame clones and drops some. Clone size and the V and J calls come from that table; the DNA yielded D and trimming. Seen here are 110,000 to 150,000 clones, 79% observed once, and the top ten hold roughly 3.5%. The data were obtained in a study of blood T cell repertoires in COVID-19. On the study more broadly: Italy, Spain and the United States were the sources of the convalescent and acute COVID-19 samples. From T cells, B-cell-depleted T cells, or PBMCs came the material, which was cDNA or gDNA.

Sequencing input: peripheral blood. The chain carries TRBV28 and TRBJ2-1, with a weak D call TRBD2 (6 bases). The receptor was derived from a man between 60 and 75 years old with acute or convalescent COVID-19. The CDR3 nucleotides are TGTGCCAGCAGCCCCCCCCCGGGGGATGAGCAGTTCTTC. Protein sequence: CASSPPPGDEQFF.